This T cell receptor beta chain was identified during a study of identical twins. Regarding the study as a whole: The study found that models underestimated out-of-frame TCR alpha sharing in monozygotic twins. Memory repertoires lacked the insertion deficit that abundant cord blood beta clonotypes showed. Excess twin sharing in beta out-of-frame sequences was weaker.

Notes on this clonotype: Antigen: not known.

A universal primer binding site was introduced by template switching. The final cDNA contained unique molecular identifiers. One entry per CDR3 protein, called by TCRdb with MiXCR from the 5' RACE reads. This repertoire shows 1.5 million to 2 million distinct CDR3 sequences, about 32% found once; its top ten account for under 0.35%. The CDR3 is made up of 14 amino acids. Trimming left V 10 bases short and J 6 bases short, with 19 bases between. CDR1 is MNHEY and CDR2 is SVGEGT in the germline V gene. This chain connects TRBV6-2 or TRBV6-3 to TRBJ1-5, with no clear D. Sequenced sample: cord blood. This sequence was found in a newborn girl in good health. The CDR3 is CATRATGYLQPQHF. The CDR3 coding sequence is TGTGCCACCCGAGCGACCGGGTACCTTCAGCCCCAGCATTTT.